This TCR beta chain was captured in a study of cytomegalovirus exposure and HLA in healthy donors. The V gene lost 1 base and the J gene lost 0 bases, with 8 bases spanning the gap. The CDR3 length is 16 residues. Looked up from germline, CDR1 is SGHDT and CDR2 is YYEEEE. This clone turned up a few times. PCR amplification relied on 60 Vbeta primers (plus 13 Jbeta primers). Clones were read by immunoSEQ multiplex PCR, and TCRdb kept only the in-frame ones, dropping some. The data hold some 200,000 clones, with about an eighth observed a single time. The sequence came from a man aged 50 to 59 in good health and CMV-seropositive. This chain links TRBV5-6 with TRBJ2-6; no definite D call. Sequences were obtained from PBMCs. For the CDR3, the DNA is TGTGCCAGCAGCTTGTTCTCCTCCTCTGGGGCCAACGTCCTGACTTTC. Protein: CASSLFSSSGANVLTF.